This T cell receptor beta chain was profiled in a study of shared clonotypes between healthy human individuals. This CDR3 contains 14 residues. V was clipped by 2 bases and J by 5 bases, with 14 bases between them. Germline V lookup: CDR1 SGHRS, CDR2 YFSETQ. Study-wide findings and caveats: Measured sharing among donors was expected to vary with sequencing depth.

Data came from immunoSEQ multiplex PCR; TCRdb stores just in-frame clones and leaves some out. The table lists approximately 1,000,000 clones, approximately 80% of them singletons. As concerns this clone: Antigen: not known.

The clonotype was recovered from a young man in good health. Some clones in this sample may be carry-over from other donors' samples. The chain employs TRBV5-1 and TRBJ2-7; the D gene is possibly TRBD1 (5 bases). Sequences were obtained from memory CD4+ T cells from PBMCs. The subset was: CD45RA-negative fraction. CDR3 DNA sequence: TGCGCCAGCAGCTTTGGTTATCAGGGAAACGAGCAGTACTTC. It specifies CASSFGYQGNEQYF.